The TCR beta chain under discussion was sequenced for a study of T cell repertoires in cytomegalovirus infection (dated by TCRdb to between 2018 and 2021). Regarding the complete study: Because public TCR beta signatures pointed to carriage of CMV infection together with the matching HLA type, the HLA type of each donor mattered for the analysis.

The V end loses 8 bases and the J end loses 1 base, and a stretch of 11 bases separates them. There are 13 amino acids in the CDR3, from cysteine to phenylalanine inclusive. This entry keeps only the CDR3 DNA: 39 bases, framed from base 1. The germline V gene specifies SNHLY as CDR1 and FYNNEI as CDR2. This clonotype was observed a few times. Its antigen is currently not known. No base quality information exists; no much larger clone differs at one position. Overall study outcomes, separate from this receptor: In both this cohort and an independent roughly 330-donor cohort, the cumulative frequency of public TCR beta family members distinguished carriers of CMV infection plus the relevant HLA type. The ex vivo response was dominated by HLA-C-restricted CMV-specific TCR beta clonotypes, which also provided the single most frequent clonotype in two of eight donors.

Sequenced on an Illumina HiSeq 1500. TCRdb itself trimmed the public reads at Q25 with fastp, ran MiXCR and retained productive beta chains. Each entry merges the rows of one CDR3 protein and shows their most common DNA and genes. A total of 450,000 to 550,000 distinct CDR3 sequences appear in this sample, approximately 16% of them only once. Jointly, the top ten make up approximately 24% of the sample. Sequencing was carried out using CD8+ T cells from PBMCs. The TCR originated in a human donor in good health (CMV status not recorded). Some clones in this sample may be carry-over from other donors' samples. The receptor chain draws on TRBV2 and TRBJ1-1, with no reliable assignment of the D segment. The DNA is TGTGCCAGCCCACGGAGCAGGAACACTGAAGCTTTCTTT. It encodes CASPRSRNTEAFF. With all but the CDR3 taken from the reference TRBV2 and TRBJ1-1 genes, the full variable domain is: EPEVTQTPSHQVTQMGQEVILRCVPISNHLYFYWYRQILGQKVEFLVSFYNNEISEKSEIFDDQFSVERPDGSNFTLKIRSTKLEDSAMYFCASPRSRNTEAFFGQGTRLTVV.